The T cell receptor (beta chain) under discussion was sequenced for a study of identical twins. Study-level points and caveats: Zero-insertion analyses were open to partial confounding by invariant MAIT and iNKT cells. Alpha sequences out of frame and shared by twins had excess low generation probability.

Ten or more counts support this clonotype. Its antigen is not known. The ends were cut back, 0 bases at V and 6 bases at J, with 15 bases in the middle. Per the germline V gene, CDR1 is SGHRS and CDR2 is YFSETQ. The CDR3 is 15 amino acids. MiXCR was run by TCRdb on the 5' RACE reads, yielding one entry per CDR3 protein. The sample comprises about 920,000 distinct CDR3 sequences, roughly 12% of which are singletons, and 1.5% to 2% rests with the top ten. Every sampled donor was Caucasian and healthy. The data were also submitted as part of a second study, on yellow fever vaccine responses in identical twins.

This receptor was identified in a woman aged 18-29 years in good health. The sample comprised PBMCs. The rearrangement uses TRBV5-1 and TRBJ1-1; D is uncertain. The CDR3 region is CASSLEVGIAAEAFF. For the CDR3, the DNA is TGCGCCAGCAGCTTGGAGGTGGGGATCGCGGCTGAAGCTTTCTTT.